This paragraph covers one T cell receptor (beta chain) sequence. Its antigen is unknown. These data come from a study of blood T cells in healthy people across ages. Across the study: With template switching, about one barcoded beta molecule was captured per two T cells.

Study-level findings and limits: Higher diversity, along with more naive CD4+ cells, distinguished long-lived donors from aged donors. Unsorted PBMCs ruled out conclusive naive versus antigen-experienced comparison. Estimated diversity across one million T cells was deemed an underestimate.

Per the germline V gene, CDR1 is SGHTA and CDR2 is FQGNSA. Germline trimming cut 5 bases from V and 1 base from J; bases unmatched to any gene: 6. This CDR3 spans 16 amino acids. A second PCR, run for 7 to 11 cycles, used a sample-barcoded 5' primer plus a J-beta primer mix. TCRdb used MiXCR to reprocess the 5' RACE reads, holding one entry per CDR3 protein. The top ten hold roughly 25% of the sample, which has hundreds of thousands of distinct CDR3 sequences, about 61% seen once. V and J are TRBV7-2 and TRBJ1-5; 9 nucleotides align to TRBD1. This TCR was sampled from a man aged 40-55 years in good health. The sequencing input was blood. CDR3 bases: TGTGCCAGCAGCGCCGGGGGACAGGGAAGCAATCAGCCCCAGCATTTT. It encodes CASSAGGQGSNQPQHF.